Sequencing of this T cell receptor (beta chain) was carried out in a study of T-cell memory formation after mild COVID-19. Study overall: The TCR clusters were mostly specific to one donor. Study observations and caveats: Contracting clones, day 15 to 85, had balanced CD4/CD8, and later expanders favored CD4+. Memory from before infection featured some responding clones, which suggests cross-reactive memory joined.

With 5 bases clipped from V and 15 bases from J, the junction kept 7 bases outside the gene matches. In germline, CDR1 is MNHEY, CDR2 SVGEGT. This CDR3 is built from 11 residues. Comments on this clonotype: Its antigen is undetermined.

TCRdb analysed the 5' RACE reads with MiXCR anew, one entry per CDR3 protein. The sample lists 350,000 or so distinct CDR3 sequences, more than 20% occurring once. The rearrangement links TRBV6-2 or TRBV6-3 to TRBJ2-4; 7 bases map to TRBD1. This TCR came from an adult woman who had mild COVID-19 (a few samples of this study predate the infection). Cell type and time point are not known. Sequences were obtained from PBMCs or a T cell subset sorted from them (not recorded which). The CDR3 region is CASSTGQARYF. The CDR3 DNA reads TGTGCCAGCAGTACTGGACAGGCACGGTACTTC.